This T cell receptor beta chain comes out of a study of blood T cell repertoires in COVID-19. About the study: Both acute and convalescent COVID-19 samples were obtained from the United States, Italy and Spain. Sources were T cells, B-cell-depleted T cells, or PBMCs; the material itself was cDNA or gDNA.

Germline CDR1 reads MNHNY; CDR2 reads SVGAGI (reference sequence). This CDR3 region has 13 residues. V was shortened by 0 bases and J by 5 bases, with 7 bases between the two germline ends. As processed by the authors: By means of reference gene primer amplification, nucleated cell counts were estimated. Assay used: immunoSEQ multiplex PCR; TCRdb lists only in-frame clones, some missing. V, J and clone size are taken as reported in that table, and D and trimming were inferred from the DNA itself. The table records approximately 120,000 clones, under 90% of them present only once. The TCR sequence derives from a woman aged 45-65 years with acute or convalescent COVID-19. The sample comprised peripheral blood. V gene TRBV6-6 combines with J gene TRBJ1-1, with D tentatively TRBD1 (5 bases). The chain's CDR3 is CASSYSRVTEAFF. Written as DNA, the CDR3 is TGTGCCAGCAGTTACTCCAGGGTAACTGAAGCTTTCTTT.